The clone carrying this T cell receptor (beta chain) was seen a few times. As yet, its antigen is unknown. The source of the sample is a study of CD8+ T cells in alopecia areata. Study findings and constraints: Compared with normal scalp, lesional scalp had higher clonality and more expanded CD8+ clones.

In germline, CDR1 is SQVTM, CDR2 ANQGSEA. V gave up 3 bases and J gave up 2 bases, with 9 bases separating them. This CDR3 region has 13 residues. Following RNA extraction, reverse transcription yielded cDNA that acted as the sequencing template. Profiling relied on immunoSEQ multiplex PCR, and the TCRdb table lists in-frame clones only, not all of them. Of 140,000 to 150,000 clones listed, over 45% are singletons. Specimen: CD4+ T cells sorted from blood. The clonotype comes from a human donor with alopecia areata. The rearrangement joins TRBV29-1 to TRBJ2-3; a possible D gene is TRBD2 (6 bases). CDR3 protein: CSVDPRDTDTQYF. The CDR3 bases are TGCAGCGTTGATCCGCGGGACACAGATACGCAGTATTTT.